This T cell receptor beta chain was recovered during a study of cytomegalovirus exposure and HLA in healthy donors. Broader study findings: Both high specificity and high sensitivity reportedly marked the classifier's diagnosis of cytomegalovirus status. Rarity marked most TCR sequences, yet some public TCRs occurred in many donors. Cytomegalovirus association was assigned to 150 to 200 TCR beta chains.

J gave up 9 bases and V 0 bases, and 11 bases lay outside the gene matches. The CDR3 spans 16 residues. Germline CDR1 SGHVS, CDR2 FNYEAQ. A note on this clone: Its antigen is still unknown.

Clones were read by immunoSEQ multiplex PCR, and TCRdb kept only the in-frame ones, dropping some. This sample carries some 83,000 clones, 90% to 95% of them seen once, and the ten largest clones take roughly 2%. From the 120-subject validation cohort, which was separate from the approximately 670-subject first cohort, the donors were drawn. Material: PBMCs. The chain couples TRBV7-6 to TRBJ2-1; 7 positions agree with TRBD1. The sequence was collected from a woman under 30 in good health and CMV-seronegative. For the CDR3, the DNA is TGTGCCAGCAGCTTAGCGACAGGGATTTGGATCGGTGAGCAGTTCTTC. It codes for CASSLATGIWIGEQFF.